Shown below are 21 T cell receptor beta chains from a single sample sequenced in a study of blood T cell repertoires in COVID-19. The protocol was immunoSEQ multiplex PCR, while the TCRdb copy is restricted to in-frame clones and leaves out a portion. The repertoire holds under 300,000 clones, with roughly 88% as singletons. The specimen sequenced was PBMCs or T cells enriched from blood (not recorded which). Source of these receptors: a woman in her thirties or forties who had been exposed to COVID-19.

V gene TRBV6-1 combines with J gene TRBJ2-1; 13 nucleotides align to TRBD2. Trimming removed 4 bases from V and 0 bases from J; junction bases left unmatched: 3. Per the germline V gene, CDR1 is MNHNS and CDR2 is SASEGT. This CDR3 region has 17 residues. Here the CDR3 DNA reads TGTGCCAGCAGTGGGGGACTAGCGGGGAGCTCCTACAATGAGCAGTTCTTC. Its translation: CASSGGLAGSSYNEQFF.

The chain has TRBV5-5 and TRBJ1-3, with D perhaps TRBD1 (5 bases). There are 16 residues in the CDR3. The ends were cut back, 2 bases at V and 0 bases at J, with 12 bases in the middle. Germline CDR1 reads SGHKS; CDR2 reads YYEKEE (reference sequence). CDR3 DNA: TGTGCCAGCAGCTTAAGGACATGGAGCTCTGGAAACACCATATATTTT. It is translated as CASSLRTWSSGNTIYF. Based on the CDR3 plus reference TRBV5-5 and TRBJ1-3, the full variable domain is DAGVTQSPTHLIKTRGQQVTLRCSPISGHKSVSWYQQVLGQGPQFIFQYYEKEERGRGNFPDRFSARQFPNYSSELNVNALLLGDSALYLCASSLRTWSSGNTIYFGEGSWLTVV.

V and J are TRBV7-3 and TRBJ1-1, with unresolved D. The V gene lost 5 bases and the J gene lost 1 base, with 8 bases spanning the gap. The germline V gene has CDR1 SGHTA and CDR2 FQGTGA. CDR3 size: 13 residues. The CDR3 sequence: CASSEFGNTEAFF. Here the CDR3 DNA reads TGTGCCAGCAGCGAATTCGGGAACACTGAAGCTTTCTTT.

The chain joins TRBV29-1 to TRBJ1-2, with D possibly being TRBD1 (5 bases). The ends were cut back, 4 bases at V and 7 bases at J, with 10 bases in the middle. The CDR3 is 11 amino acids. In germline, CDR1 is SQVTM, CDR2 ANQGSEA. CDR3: CSVGGDGGYTF. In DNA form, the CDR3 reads TGCAGCGTTGGGGGGGACGGTGGCTACACCTTC.

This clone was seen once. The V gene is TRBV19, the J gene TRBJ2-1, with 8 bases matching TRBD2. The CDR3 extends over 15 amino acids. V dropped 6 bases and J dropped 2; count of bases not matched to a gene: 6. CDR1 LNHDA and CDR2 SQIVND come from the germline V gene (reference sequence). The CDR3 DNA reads TGTGCCAGTAGCACGCCGCGGGGGGCCTACAATGAGCAGTTCTTC. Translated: CASSTPRGAYNEQFF. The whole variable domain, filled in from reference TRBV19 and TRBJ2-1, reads DGGITQSPKYLFRKEGQNVTLSCEQNLNHDAMYWYRQDPGQGLRLIYYSQIVNDFQKGDIAEGYSVSREKKESFPLTVTSAQKNPTAFYLCASSTPRGAYNEQFFGPGTRLTVL.

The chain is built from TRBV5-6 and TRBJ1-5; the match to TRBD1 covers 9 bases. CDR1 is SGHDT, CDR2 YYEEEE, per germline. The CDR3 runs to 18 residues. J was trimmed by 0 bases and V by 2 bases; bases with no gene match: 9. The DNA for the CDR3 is TGTGCCAGCAGCTTTAGCGGGACAGGGATGTATAGCAATCAGCCCCAGCATTTT. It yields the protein CASSFSGTGMYSNQPQHF. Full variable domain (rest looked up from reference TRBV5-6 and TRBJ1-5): DAGVTQSPTHLIKTRGQQVTLRCSPKSGHDTVSWYQQALGQGPQFIFQYYEEEERQRGNFPDRFSGHQFPNYSSELNVNALLLGDSALYLCASSFSGTGMYSNQPQHFGDGTRLSIL.

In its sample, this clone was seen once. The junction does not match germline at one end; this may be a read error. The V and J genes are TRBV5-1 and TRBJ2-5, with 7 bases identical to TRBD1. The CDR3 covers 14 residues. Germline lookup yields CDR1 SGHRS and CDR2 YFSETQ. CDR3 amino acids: CASSPGQEGETQYF. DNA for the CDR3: TGTGCCAGCAGTCCTGGACAGGAAGGAGAGACCCAGTACTTC. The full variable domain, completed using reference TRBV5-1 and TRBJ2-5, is KAGVTQTPRYLIKTRGQQVTLSCSPISGHRSVSWYQQTPGQGLQFLFEYFSETQRNKGNFPGRFSGRQFSNSRSEMNVSTLELGDSALYLCASSPGQEGETQYFGPGTRLLVL.

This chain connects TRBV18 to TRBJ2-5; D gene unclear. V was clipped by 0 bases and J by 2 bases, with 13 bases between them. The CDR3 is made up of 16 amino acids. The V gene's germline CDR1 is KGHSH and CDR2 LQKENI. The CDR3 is CASSPPKSSPQETQYF. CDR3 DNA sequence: TGTGCCAGCTCACCACCCAAAAGTAGCCCTCAAGAGACCCAGTACTTC.

The CDR3 DNA reads TGTGCCAGCAGCTTAGTAGCAGGGTCAGGGGGGCCTCAGCCCCAGCATTTT. Protein: CASSLVAGSGGPQPQHF. This chain connects TRBV7-2 to TRBJ1-5; 7 bases line up with TRBD1. The CDR3 length is 17 residues. The V gene's germline CDR1 is SGHTA and CDR2 FQGNSA. With 1 base clipped from V and 6 bases from J, the junction kept 12 bases outside the gene matches.

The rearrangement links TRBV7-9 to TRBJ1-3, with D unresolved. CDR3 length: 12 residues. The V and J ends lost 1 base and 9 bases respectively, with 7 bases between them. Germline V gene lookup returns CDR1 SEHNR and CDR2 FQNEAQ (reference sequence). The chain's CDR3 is CASSLGYGTIYF. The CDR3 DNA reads TGTGCCAGCAGCTTAGGTTACGGCACCATATATTTT. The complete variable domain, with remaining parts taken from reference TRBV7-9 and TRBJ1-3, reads DTGVSQNPRHKITKRGQNVTFRCDPISEHNRLYWYRQTLGQGPEFLTYFQNEAQLEKSRLLSDRFSAERPKGSFSTLEIQRTEQGDSAMYLCASSLGYGTIYFGEGSWLTVV.

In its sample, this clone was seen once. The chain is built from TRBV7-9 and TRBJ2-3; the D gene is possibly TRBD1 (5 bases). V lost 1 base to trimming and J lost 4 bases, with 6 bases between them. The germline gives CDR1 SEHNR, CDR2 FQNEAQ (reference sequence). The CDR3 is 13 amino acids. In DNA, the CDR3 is TGTGCCAGCAGCTTAGGGGGCGCAGATACGCAGTATTTT. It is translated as CASSLGGADTQYF.

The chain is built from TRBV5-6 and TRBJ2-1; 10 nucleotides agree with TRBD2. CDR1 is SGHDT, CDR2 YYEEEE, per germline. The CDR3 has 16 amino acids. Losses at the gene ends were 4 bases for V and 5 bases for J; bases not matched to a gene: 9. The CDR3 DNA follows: TGTGCCAGCAGCAGGTTAGGACTAGCGGAGAACAATGAGCAGTTCTTC. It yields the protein CASSRLGLAENNEQFF.

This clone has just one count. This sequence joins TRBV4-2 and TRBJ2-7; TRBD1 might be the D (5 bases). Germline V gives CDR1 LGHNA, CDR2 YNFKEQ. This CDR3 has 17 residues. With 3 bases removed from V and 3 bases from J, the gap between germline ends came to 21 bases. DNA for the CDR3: TGTGCCAGCAGCCATAGTATTAGTCCAGGGAAACGCTACGAGCAGTACTTC. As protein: CASSHSISPGKRYEQYF.

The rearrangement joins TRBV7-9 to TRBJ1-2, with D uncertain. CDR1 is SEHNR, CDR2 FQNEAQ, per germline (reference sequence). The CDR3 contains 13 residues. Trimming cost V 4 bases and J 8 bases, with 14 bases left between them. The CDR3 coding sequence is TGTGCCAGCAGCTCGCGATCTTTGCGGGGCTACACCTTC. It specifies CASSSRSLRGYTF.

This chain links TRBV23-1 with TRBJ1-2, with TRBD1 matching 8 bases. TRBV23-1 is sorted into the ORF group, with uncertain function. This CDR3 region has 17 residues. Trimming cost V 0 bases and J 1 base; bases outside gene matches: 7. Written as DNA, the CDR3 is TGCGCCAGCAGTCAATCCGGACAGGGAAGGGATAACTATGGCTACACCTTC. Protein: CASSQSGQGRDNYGYTF.

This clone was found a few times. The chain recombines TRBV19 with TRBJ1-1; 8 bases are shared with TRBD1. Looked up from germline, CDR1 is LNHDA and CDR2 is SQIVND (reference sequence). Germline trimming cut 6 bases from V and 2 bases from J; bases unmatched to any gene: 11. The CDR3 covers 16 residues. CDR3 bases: TGTGCCAGTAGCTTTAGATGGACAGGGCTAAACACTGAAGCTTTCTTT. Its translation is CASSFRWTGLNTEAFF.

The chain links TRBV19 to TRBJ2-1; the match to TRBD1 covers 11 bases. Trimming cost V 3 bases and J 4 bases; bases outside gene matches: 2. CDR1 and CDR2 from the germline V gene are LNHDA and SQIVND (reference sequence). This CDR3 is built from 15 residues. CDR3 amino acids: CASSIRDRGYNEQFF. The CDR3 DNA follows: TGTGCCAGTAGTATCCGGGACAGGGGGTACAATGAGCAGTTCTTC. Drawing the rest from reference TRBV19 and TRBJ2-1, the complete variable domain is DGGITQSPKYLFRKEGQNVTLSCEQNLNHDAMYWYRQDPGQGLRLIYYSQIVNDFQKGDIAEGYSVSREKKESFPLTVTSAQKNPTAFYLCASSIRDRGYNEQFFGPGTRLTVL.

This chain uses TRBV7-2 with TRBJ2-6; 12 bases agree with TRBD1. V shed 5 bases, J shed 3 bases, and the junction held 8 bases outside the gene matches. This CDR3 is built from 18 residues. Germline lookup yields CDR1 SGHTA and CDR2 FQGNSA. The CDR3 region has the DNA TGTGCCAGCAGCGAATCCGGGACAGGGGGCTTTGGGGCCAACGTCCTGACTTTC. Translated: CASSESGTGGFGANVLTF.

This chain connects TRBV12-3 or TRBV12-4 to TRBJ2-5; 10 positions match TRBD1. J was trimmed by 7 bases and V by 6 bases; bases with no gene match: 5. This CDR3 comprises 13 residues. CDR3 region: CASSSGQGVTQYF. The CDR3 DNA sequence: TGTGCCAGCAGCTCTGGACAGGGGGTGACCCAGTACTTC.

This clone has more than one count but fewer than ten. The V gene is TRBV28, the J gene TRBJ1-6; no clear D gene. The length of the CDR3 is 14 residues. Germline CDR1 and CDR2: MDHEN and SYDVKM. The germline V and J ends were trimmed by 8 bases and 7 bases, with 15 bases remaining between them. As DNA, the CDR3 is TGTGCCAGCGTTACGGGATTTCGGAATTCACCCCTCCACTTT. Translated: CASVTGFRNSPLHF. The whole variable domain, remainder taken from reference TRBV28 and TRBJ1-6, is DVKVTQSSRYLVKRTGEKVFLECVQDMDHENMFWYRQDPGLGLRLIYFSYDVKMKEKGDIPEGYSVSREKKERFSLILESASTNQTSMYLCASVTGFRNSPLHFGNGTRLTVT.

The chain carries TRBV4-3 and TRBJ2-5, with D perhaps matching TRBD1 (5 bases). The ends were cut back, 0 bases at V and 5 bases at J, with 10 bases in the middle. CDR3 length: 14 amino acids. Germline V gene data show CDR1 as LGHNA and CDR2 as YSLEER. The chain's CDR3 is CASSQDSAGETQYF. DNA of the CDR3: TGCGCCAGCAGCCAAGACAGCGCAGGGGAGACCCAGTACTTC.